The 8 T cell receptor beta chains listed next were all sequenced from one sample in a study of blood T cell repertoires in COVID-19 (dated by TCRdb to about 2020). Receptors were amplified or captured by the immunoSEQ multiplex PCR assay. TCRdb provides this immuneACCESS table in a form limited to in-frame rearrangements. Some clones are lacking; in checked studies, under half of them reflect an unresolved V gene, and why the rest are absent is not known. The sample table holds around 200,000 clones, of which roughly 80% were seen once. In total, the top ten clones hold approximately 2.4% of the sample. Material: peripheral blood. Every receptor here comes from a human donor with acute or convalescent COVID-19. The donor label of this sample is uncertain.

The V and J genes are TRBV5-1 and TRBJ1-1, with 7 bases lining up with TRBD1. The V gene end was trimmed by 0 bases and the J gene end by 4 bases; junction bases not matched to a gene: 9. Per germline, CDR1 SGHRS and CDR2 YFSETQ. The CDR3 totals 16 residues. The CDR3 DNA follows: TGCGCCAGCAGCTTGGAAGGCAGGGGGATCGGCACTGAAGCTTTCTTT. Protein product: CASSLEGRGIGTEAFF.

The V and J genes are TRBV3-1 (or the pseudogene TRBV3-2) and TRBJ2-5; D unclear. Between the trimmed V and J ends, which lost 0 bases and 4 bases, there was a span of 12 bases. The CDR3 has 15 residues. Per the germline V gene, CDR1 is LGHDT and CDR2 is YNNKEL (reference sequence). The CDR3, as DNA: TGTGCCAGCAGCCAAGACCCAGGTACGGTAGAGACCCAGTACTTC. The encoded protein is CASSQDPGTVETQYF.

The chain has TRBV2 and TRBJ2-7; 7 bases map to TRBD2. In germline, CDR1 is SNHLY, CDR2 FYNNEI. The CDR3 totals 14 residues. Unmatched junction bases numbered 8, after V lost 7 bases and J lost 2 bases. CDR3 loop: CASKSGSGTYEQYF. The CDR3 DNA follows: TGTGCCAGCAAATCAGGAAGCGGGACCTACGAGCAGTACTTC.

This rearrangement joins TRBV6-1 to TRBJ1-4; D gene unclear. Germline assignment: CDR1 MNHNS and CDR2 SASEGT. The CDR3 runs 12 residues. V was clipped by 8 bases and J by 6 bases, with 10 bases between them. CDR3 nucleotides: TGTGCCAGCGGTACAGAGTATGAAAAACTGTTTTTT. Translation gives CASGTEYEKLFF.

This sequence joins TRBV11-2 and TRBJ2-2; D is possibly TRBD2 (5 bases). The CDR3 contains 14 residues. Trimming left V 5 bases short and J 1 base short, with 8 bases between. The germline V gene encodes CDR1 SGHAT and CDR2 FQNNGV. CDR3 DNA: TGTGCCAGCAGCCCAGAGGGGAACACCGGGGAGCTGTTTTTT. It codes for CASSPEGNTGELFF.

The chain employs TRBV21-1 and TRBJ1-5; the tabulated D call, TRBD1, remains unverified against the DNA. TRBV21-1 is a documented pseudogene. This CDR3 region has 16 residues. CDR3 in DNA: TGTGCCAGCAGCACCATCGACAGGGGGCGCTTTCAGCCCCAGCATTTT. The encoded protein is CASSTIDRGRFQPQHF.

Written as DNA, the CDR3 is TGTGCCAGCAGTCTTGGAGACCGAGAGCCCCAGCATTTT. It specifies CASSLGDREPQHF. V usage is TRBV12-3 or TRBV12-4 and J usage is TRBJ1-5; D gene uncertain. Trimming removed 5 bases at V and 8 bases at J, with 13 bases between. The CDR3 length is 13 residues.

The CDR3 spells CASSIVGDWTYEQYF. For the CDR3, the DNA is TGTGCCAGTAGTATTGTGGGGGACTGGACCTACGAGCAGTACTTC. The chain links TRBV19 to TRBJ2-7; tentative D call: TRBD2 (6 bases). Germline CDR1 and CDR2: LNHDA and SQIVND (reference sequence). V was clipped by 3 bases and J by 2 bases, with 14 bases between them. CDR3 length equals 15 residues.